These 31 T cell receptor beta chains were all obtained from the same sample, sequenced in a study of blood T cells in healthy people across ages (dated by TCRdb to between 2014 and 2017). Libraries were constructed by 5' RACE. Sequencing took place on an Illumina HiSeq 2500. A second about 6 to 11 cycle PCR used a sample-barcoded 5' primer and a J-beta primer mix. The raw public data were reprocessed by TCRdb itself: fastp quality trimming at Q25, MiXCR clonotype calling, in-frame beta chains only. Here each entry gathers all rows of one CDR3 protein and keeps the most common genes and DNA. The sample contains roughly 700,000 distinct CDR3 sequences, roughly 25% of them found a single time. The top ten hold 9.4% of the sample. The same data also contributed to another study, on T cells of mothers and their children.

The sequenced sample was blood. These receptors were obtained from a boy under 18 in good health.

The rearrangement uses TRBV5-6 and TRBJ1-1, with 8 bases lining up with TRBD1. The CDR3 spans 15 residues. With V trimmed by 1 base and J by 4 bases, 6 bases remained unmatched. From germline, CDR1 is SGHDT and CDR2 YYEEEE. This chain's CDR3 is CASSLWQGAGTEAFF. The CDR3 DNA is TGTGCCAGCAGCTTGTGGCAGGGGGCCGGCACTGAAGCTTTCTTT.

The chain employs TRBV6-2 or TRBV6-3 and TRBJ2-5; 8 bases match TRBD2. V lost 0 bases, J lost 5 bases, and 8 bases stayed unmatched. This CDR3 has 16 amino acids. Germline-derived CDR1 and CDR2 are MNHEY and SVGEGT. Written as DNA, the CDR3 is TGTGCCAGCAGTTACTCGTTATGGCGGGAGGCGGAGACCCAGTACTTC. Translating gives CASSYSLWREAETQYF.

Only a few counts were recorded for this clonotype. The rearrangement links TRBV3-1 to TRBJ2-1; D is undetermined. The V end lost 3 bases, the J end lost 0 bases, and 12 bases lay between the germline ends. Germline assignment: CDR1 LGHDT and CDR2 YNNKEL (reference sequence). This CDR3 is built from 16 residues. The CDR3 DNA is TGTGCCAGCAGCCATCTTGATGCGAGCTCCTACAATGAGCAGTTCTTC. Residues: CASSHLDASSYNEQFF.

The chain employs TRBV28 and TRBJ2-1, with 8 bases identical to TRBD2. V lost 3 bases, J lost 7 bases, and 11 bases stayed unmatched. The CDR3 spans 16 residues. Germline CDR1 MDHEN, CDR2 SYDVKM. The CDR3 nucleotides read TGTGCCAGCAGTTTGGCCTCCGGGACTAGACCAAATGAGCAGTTCTTC. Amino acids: CASSLASGTRPNEQFF. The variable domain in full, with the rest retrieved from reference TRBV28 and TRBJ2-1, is DVKVTQSSRYLVKRTGEKVFLECVQDMDHENMFWYRQDPGLGLRLIYFSYDVKMKEKGDIPEGYSVSREKKERFSLILESASTNQTSMYLCASSLASGTRPNEQFFGPGTRLTVL.

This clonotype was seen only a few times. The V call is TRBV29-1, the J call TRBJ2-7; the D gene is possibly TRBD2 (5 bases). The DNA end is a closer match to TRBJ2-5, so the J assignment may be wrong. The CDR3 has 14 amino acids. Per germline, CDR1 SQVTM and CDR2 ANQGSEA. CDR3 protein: CSVEDGGMQETQYF. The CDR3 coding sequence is TGCAGCGTTGAAGATGGAGGAATGCAAGAGACCCAGTACTTC.

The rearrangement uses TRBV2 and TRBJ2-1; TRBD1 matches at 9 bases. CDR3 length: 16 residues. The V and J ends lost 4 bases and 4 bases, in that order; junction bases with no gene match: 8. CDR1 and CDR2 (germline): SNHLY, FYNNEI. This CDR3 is CASSVDGDRDYNEQFF. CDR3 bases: TGTGCCAGCAGTGTCGATGGGGACAGGGATTACAATGAGCAGTTCTTC.

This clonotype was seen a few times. Here the CDR3 DNA reads TGCAGTGCCCGAAACGGGGGGGCCTCTTACAATGAGCAGTTCTTC. Translated, it gives CSARNGGASYNEQFF. The chain uses TRBV20-1 and TRBJ2-1, with 8 nucleotides matching TRBD2. In germline, CDR1 is DFQATT, CDR2 SNEGSKA (reference sequence). J lost 4 bases, V lost 6 bases, and 11 bases had no gene match. The CDR3 extends over 15 amino acids.

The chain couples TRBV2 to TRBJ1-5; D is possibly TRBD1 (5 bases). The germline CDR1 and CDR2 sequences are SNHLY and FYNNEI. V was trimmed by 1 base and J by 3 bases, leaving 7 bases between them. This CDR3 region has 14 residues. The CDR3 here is CASSEGQTNQPQHF. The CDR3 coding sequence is TGTGCCAGCAGTGAAGGACAGACCAATCAGCCCCAGCATTTT. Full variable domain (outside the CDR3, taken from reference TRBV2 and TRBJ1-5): EPEVTQTPSHQVTQMGQEVILRCVPISNHLYFYWYRQILGQKVEFLVSFYNNEISEKSEIFDDQFSVERPDGSNFTLKIRSTKLEDSAMYFCASSEGQTNQPQHFGDGTRLSIL.

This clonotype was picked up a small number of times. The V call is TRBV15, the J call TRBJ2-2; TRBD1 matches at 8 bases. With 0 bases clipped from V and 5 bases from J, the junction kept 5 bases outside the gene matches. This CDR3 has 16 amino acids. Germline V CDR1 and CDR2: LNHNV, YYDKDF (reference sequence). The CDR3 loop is CATSRDQGAGTGELFF. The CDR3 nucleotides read TGTGCCACCAGCAGAGATCAGGGGGCCGGAACCGGGGAGCTGTTTTTT. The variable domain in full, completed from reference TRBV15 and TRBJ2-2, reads DAMVIQNPRYQVTQFGKPVTLSCSQTLNHNVMYWYQQKSSQAPKLLFHYYDKDFNNEADTPDNFQSRRPNTSFCFLDIRSPGLGDTAMYLCATSRDQGAGTGELFFGEGSRLTVL.

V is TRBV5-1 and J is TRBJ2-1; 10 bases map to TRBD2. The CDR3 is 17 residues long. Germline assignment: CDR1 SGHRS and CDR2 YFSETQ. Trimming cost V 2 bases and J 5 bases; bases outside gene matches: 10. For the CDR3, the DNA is TGCGCCAGCAGCTTCGGAAGGACTAGCGGAAACAACAATGAGCAGTTCTTC. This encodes CASSFGRTSGNNNEQFF.

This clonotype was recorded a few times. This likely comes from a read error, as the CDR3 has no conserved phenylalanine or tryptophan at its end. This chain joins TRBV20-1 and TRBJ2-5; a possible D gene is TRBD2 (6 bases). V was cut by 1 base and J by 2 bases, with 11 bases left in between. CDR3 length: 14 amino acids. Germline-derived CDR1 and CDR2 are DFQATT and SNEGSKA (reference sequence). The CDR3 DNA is TGCAGTGCTAGAGTCCCGGGACTGCAAGAGACCCAGTACGTC. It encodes CSARVPGLQETQYV.

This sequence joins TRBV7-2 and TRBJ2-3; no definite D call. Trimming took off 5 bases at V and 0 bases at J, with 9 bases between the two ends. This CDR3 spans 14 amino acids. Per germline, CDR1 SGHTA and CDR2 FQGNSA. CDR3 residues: CASSVQPSTDTQYF. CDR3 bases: TGTGCCAGCAGCGTACAGCCTAGCACAGATACGCAGTATTTT.

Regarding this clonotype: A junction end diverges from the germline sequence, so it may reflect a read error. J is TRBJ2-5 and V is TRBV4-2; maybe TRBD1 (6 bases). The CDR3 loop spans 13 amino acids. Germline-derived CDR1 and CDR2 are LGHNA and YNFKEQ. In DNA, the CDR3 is TGTGCCAGTAGCCAAGATGGCAGGGGGACCCAGTACTTC. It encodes CASSQDGRGTQYF.

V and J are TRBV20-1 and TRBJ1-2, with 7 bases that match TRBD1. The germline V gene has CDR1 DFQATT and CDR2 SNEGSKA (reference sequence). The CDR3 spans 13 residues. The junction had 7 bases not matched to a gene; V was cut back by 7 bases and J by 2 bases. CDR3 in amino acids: CSVERQGNYGYTF. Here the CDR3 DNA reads TGCAGTGTAGAGCGACAGGGAAACTATGGCTACACCTTC.

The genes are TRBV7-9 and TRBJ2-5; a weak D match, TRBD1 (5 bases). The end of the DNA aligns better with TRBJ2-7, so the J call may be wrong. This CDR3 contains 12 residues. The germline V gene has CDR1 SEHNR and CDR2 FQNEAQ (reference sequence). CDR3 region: CASSKGAHEQYF. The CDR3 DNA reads TGTGCCAGCAGCAAAGGGGCCCACGAGCAGTACTTC.

CDR3 in DNA: TGCAGTGCAGGCGGACTAGCGGGGGGCTACGAGCAGTACTTC. Its translation is CSAGGLAGGYEQYF. This chain links TRBV20-1 with TRBJ2-7, with TRBD2 identical over 14 bases. Per germline, CDR1 DFQATT and CDR2 SNEGSKA (reference sequence). CDR3 length: 14 residues. The V segment lost 6 bases and the J segment 3 bases; nucleotides outside the gene matches: 4.

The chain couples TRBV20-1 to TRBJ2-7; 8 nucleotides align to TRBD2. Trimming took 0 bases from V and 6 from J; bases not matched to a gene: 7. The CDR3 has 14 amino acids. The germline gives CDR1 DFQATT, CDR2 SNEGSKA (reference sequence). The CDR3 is CSAREGGGSSEQYF. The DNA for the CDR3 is TGCAGTGCTAGAGAGGGCGGGGGGTCTAGCGAGCAGTACTTC.

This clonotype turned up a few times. CDR3: CASSLGARDEQFF. As DNA, the CDR3 is TGTGCCAGCAGCTTAGGGGCGCGGGATGAGCAGTTCTTC. J is TRBJ2-1 and V is TRBV7-8; the D gene is possibly TRBD2 (5 bases). Per germline, CDR1 SGHVS and CDR2 FQNEAQ. CDR3 size: 13 residues. The V end was cut by 1 base, the J end by 8 bases, with 9 bases between.

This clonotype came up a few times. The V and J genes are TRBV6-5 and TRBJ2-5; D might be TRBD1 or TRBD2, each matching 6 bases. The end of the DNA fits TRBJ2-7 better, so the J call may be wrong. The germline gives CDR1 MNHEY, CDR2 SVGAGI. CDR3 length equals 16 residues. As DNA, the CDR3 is TGTGCCAGCAGTTACCTCGGGGGCGCCGTGACCTACGAGCAGTACTTC. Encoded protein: CASSYLGGAVTYEQYF.

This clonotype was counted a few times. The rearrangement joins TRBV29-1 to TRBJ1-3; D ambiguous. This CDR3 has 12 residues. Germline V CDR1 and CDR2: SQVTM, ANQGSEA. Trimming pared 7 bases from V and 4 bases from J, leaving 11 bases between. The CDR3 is CSASPIGNTIYF. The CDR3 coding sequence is TGCAGCGCTTCGCCAATAGGAAACACCATATATTTT.

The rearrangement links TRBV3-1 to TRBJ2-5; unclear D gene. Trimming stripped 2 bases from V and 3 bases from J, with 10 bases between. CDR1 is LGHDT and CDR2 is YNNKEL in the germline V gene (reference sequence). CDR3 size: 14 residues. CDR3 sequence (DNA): TGTGCCAGCAGCCAAAGTCCGAGTGAAGAGACCCAGTACTTC. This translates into CASSQSPSEETQYF.

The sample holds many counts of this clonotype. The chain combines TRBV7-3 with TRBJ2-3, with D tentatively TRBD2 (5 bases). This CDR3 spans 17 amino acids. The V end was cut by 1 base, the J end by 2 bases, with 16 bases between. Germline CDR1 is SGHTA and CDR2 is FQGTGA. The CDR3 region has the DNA TGTGCCAGCAGCTTAATGAGGGCAGAAATAAACACAGATACGCAGTATTTT. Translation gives CASSLMRAEINTDTQYF.

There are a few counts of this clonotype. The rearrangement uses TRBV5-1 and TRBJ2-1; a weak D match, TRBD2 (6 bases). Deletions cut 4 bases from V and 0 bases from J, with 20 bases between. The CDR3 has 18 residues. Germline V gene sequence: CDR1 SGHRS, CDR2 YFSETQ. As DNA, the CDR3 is TGCGCCAGCAGCGCAGCCTTCGGGACTTCCCACTCCTACAATGAGCAGTTCTTC. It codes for CASSAAFGTSHSYNEQFF. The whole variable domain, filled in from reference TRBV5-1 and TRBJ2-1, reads KAGVTQTPRYLIKTRGQQVTLSCSPISGHRSVSWYQQTPGQGLQFLFEYFSETQRNKGNFPGRFSGRQFSNSRSEMNVSTLELGDSALYLCASSAAFGTSHSYNEQFFGPGTRLTVL.

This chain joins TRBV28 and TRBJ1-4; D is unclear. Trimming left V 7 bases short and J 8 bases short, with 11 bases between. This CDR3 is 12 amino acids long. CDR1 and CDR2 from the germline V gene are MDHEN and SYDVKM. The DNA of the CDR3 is TGTGCCAGCACCTACCGGGGAGAAAAACTGTTTTTT. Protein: CASTYRGEKLFF. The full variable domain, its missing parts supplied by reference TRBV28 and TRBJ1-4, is DVKVTQSSRYLVKRTGEKVFLECVQDMDHENMFWYRQDPGLGLRLIYFSYDVKMKEKGDIPEGYSVSREKKERFSLILESASTNQTSMYLCASTYRGEKLFFGSGTQLSVL.

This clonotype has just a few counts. In DNA form, the CDR3 reads TGCAGCGTTGATTTTGCCGGGCTCCAAGAGACCCAGTACTTC. Its translation is CSVDFAGLQETQYF. V usage is TRBV29-1 and J usage is TRBJ2-5; D is unresolved. The CDR3 extends over 14 amino acids. Germline V gene data show CDR1 as SQVTM and CDR2 as ANQGSEA. The V gene lost 3 bases and the J gene lost 1 base, with 12 bases spanning the gap.

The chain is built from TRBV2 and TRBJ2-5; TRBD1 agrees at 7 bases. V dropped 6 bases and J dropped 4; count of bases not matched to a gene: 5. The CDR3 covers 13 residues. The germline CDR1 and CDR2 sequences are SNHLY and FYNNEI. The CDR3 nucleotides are TGTGCCAGCAGAAGACAGGGCCGAGAGACCCAGTACTTC. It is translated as CASRRQGRETQYF.

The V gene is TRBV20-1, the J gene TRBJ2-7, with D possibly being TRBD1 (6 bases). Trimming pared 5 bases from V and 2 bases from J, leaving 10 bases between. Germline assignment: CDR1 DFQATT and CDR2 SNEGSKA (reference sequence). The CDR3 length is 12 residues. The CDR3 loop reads CSAEDRPYEQYF. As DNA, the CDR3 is TGCAGTGCTGAGGACAGACCCTACGAGCAGTACTTC.

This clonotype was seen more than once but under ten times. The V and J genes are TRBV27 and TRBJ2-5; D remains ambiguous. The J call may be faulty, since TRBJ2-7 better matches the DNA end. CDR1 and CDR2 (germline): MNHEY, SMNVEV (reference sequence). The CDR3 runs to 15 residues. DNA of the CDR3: TGTGCCAGCAGTTTGTACGGAGTCCCTTCCTACGAGCAGTACTTC. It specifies CASSLYGVPSYEQYF.

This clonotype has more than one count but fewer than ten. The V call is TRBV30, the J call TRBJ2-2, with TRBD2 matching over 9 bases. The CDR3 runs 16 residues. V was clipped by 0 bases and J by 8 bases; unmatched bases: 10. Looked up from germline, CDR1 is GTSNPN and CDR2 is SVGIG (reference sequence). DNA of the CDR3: TGTGCCTGGAGTGTAAGAGCGGGAGGACCCCCTGGGGAGCTGTTTTTT. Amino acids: CAWSVRAGGPPGELFF.

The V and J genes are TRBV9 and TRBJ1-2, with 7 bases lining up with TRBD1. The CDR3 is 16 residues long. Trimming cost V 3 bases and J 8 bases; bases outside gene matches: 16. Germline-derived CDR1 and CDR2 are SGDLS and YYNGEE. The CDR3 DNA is TGTGCCAGCAGCGCCGGGGGGACAGCCGTGTCGGGGGGCTACACCTTC. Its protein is CASSAGGTAVSGGYTF. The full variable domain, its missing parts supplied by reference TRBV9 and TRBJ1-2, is DSGVTQTPKHLITATGQRVTLRCSPRSGDLSVYWYQQSLDQGLQFLIQYYNGEERAKGNILERFSAQQFPDLHSELNLSSLELGDSALYFCASSAGGTAVSGGYTFGSGTRLTVV.

CDR3 nucleotides: TGCGCCAGCAGCCTAACAGGGGGCGAGGACTATGGCTACACCTTC. Amino acid sequence: CASSLTGGEDYGYTF. The chain employs TRBV23-1 and TRBJ1-2; TRBD1 agrees at 9 bases. TRBV23-1 is flagged as an ORF with uncertain function. After removal of 6 bases from V and 3 bases from J, the junction contained 8 bases not matched to a gene. This CDR3 is 15 amino acids long.